This T cell receptor beta chain is from a study of blood T cell repertoires in COVID-19. Study background: Both acute and convalescent COVID-19 samples were obtained from the United States, Italy and Spain. Sources were T cells, B-cell-depleted T cells, or PBMCs; the material itself was cDNA or gDNA.

As handled by the study authors: Quantification of nucleated cells was approximated via reference gene primer amplification. Profiling relied on immunoSEQ multiplex PCR, and the TCRdb table lists in-frame clones only, not all of them. The V and J calls and clone size come from that table; D and trimming were worked out from the DNA. The sample has roughly 110,000 clones; 80% to 95% are singletons. This clone was counted once. V gave up 4 bases and J gave up 1 base, with 12 bases separating them. The germline V gene encodes CDR1 MNHEY and CDR2 SVGAGI. CDR3 length equals 15 residues. This chain uses TRBV6-5 with TRBJ2-3; a possible D gene is TRBD2 (5 bases). The sequence came from a woman in her thirties with acute or convalescent COVID-19. Sequencing input: peripheral blood. The CDR3 DNA follows: TGTGCCAGCAGTTCTTGGGCCGGGGGCACAGATACGCAGTATTTT. It specifies CASSSWAGGTDTQYF.